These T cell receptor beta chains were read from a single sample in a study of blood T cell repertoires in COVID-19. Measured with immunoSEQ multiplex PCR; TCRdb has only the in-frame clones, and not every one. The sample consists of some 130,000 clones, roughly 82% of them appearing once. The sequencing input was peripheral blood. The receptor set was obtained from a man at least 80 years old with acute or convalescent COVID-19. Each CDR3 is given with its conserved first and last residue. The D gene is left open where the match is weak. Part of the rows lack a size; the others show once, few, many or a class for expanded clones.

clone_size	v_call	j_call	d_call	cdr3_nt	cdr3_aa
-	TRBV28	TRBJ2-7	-	TGTGCCGCCGAGGGGGGGCCTCCCTACGAGCAGTACTTC	CAAEGGPPYEQYF
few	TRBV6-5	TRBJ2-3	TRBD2	TGTGCCGTTCATCAGCGGGGGTTCACAGATACGCAGTATTTT	CAVHQRGFTDTQYF
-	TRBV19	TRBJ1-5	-	TGTGCCAGTAGTACAGGAATCAATCAGCCCCAGCATTTT	CASSTGINQPQHF
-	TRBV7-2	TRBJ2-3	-	TGTGCCAGCAGCTTAGGCCGGACTGAGGATACGCAGTATTTT	CASSLGRTEDTQYF
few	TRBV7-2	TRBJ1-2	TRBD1	TGTGCCAGCAGCCAGCGAGGACAGGCGGCTGGTGGCTACACCTTC	CASSQRGQAAGGYTF
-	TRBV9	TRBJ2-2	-	TGTGCCAGCAGCGCCCTAGTTTCCATCACCGGGGAGCTGTTTTTT	CASSALVSITGELFF
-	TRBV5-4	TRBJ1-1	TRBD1	TGTGCCAGCAGCGCTTCGACAGGGGGTAACACTGAAGCTTTCTTT	CASSASTGGNTEAFF
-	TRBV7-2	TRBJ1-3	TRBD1	TGTGCCAGCAGCTTAATGCCGACAGGGACTGGAAACACCATATATTTT	CASSLMPTGTGNTIYF
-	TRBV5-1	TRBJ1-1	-	TGCGCCAGCAGCTTGGGTGGAGTCGGCGCTTTCTTT	CASSLGGVGAFF
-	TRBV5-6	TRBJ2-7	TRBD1	TGTGCCAGCAGCCGGACAGGCACCTACGAGCAGTACTTC	CASSRTGTYEQYF
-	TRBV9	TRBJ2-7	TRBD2	TGTGCCAGCAGCGTAGGACTAGCTTCAGGAAACGAGCAGTACTTC	CASSVGLASGNEQYF
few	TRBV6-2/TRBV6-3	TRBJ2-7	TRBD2	TGTGCCAGCAGCAGGACTAGCGGGAGTTCCTACGAGCAGTACTTC	CASSRTSGSSYEQYF
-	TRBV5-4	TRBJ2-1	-	TGTGCCAGCAGCTTGGCCGGGGCGGGGCGGGTAAATGAGCAGTTCTTC	CASSLAGAGRVNEQFF
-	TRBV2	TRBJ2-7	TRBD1	TGTGCCAGCAGCTTATACGCCGGGACAGGGAGGGGAGAGCAGTACTTC	CASSLYAGTGRGEQYF
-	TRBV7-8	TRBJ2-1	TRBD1	TGTGCCAGCAGCTTTCGGGACAGAAACAATGAGCAGTTCTTC	CASSFRDRNNEQFF
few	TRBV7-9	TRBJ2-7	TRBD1	TGTGCCAGCAGCTCTGACAGGGGGCCGAACGAGCAGTACTTC	CASSSDRGPNEQYF
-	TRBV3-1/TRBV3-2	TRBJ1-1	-	TGTGCCAGCAGTCAAGACAAGCACTTTTATGAAGCTTTCTTT	CASSQDKHFYEAFF
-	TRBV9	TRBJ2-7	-	TGTGCCAGCAGCCGCTCCGCCGGCGGGACCTACGAGCAGTACTTC	CASSRSAGGTYEQYF
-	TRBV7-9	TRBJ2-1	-	TGTGCCAGCAGCCCGACACCGTACAATGAGCAGTTCTTC	CASSPTPYNEQFF
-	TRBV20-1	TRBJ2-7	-	TGCAGTGCTAGTTCGGGGGTACACGAGCAGTACTTC	CSASSGVHEQYF
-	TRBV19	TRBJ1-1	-	TGTGCCAGTAGACCGACCCGGGTGAACACTGAAGCTTTCTTT	CASRPTRVNTEAFF
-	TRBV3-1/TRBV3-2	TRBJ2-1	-	TGTGCCAGCAGCCAACGAGATGAGCAGTTCTTC	CASSQRDEQFF
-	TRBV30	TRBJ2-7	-	TGTGCCTGGAGTCCCCACCTCGGCGGATACGAGCAGTACTTC	CAWSPHLGGYEQYF
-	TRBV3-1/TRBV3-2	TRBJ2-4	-	TGTGCCAGCAGCCAAGCCGGGGAGAAAAACATTCAGTACTTC	CASSQAGEKNIQYF
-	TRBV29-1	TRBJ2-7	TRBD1	TGCAGCGTTCGGGACAGGGCCTACGAGCAGTACTTC	CSVRDRAYEQYF
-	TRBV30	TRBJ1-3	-	TGTGCCTGGGGGGCAGGCCTCTCTGGAAACACCATATATTTT	CAWGAGLSGNTIYF
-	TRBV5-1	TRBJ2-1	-	TGCGCCAGCAGCTTGACATACCAGGGGAATGAGCAGTTCTTC	CASSLTYQGNEQFF
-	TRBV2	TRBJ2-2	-	TGTGCCAGTGGAGGTACGGATAACACCGGGGAGCTGTTTTTT	CASGGTDNTGELFF
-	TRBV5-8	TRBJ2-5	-	TGTGCCAGCTCTACTACAGGTTTGAGGGAGACCCAGTACTTC	CASSTTGLRETQYF
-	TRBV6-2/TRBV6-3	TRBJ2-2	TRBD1	TGTGCCAGCAGTTCCGACAGGGCTGGGACCGGGGAGCTGTTTTTT	CASSSDRAGTGELFF
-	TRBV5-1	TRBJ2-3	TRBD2	TGCGCCAGCAGAAGAGGCGGGGGGACAGATACGCAGTATTTT	CASRRGGGTDTQYF
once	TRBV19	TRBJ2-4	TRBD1	TGTGCCAGTAGTCGGGTGAGAACTTCGGGACAGGGGACCAAAAACATTCAGTACTTC	CASSRVRTSGQGTKNIQYF
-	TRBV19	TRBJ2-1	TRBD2	TGTGCCAGTAAGAGGGCTAGCGGGGACTCCTACAATGAGCAGTTCTTC	CASKRASGDSYNEQFF
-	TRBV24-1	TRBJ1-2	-	TGTGCCACCAGTGACGGACAGTTTGGCTACACCTTC	CATSDGQFGYTF
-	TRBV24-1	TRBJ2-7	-	TGTGCCACCAGTGACCCAAACAGGGATTACGAGCAGTACTTC	CATSDPNRDYEQYF
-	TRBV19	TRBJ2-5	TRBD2	TGTGCCAGTAGTATCCGGAGCGGGGCGGCCCAGTACTTC	CASSIRSGAAQYF
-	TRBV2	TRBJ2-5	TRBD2	TGTGCCAGCACCAAAAACACTGGGGGAGGGGAGACCCAGTACTTC	CASTKNTGGGETQYF
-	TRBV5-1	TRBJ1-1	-	TGCGCCAGCAGCTTCGACAGTGGAGCGGGTAGGACTGAAGCTTTCTTT	CASSFDSGAGRTEAFF
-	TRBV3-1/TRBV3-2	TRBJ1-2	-	TGTGCCAGCAGCCAAGCGGAATTGGAGGGAAATGGCTACACCTTC	CASSQAELEGNGYTF
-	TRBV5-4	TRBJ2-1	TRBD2	TGTGCCAGCAGCCCCGGGGGGAAAAATGAGCAGTTCTTC	CASSPGGKNEQFF
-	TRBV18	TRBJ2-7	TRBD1	TGTGCCAGCTCAACGGGACAGGGTTACGAGCAGTACTTC	CASSTGQGYEQYF
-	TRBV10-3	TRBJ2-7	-	TGTGCCATCAGTGAGTCGGGCCAGGGCGCCTACGAGCAGTACTTC	CAISESGQGAYEQYF
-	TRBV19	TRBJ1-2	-	TGTGCCACTCGACGGCAGGATAACTATGGCTACACCTTC	CATRRQDNYGYTF